Described below is a single T cell receptor (beta chain) sequence and its context. Germline-derived CDR1 and CDR2 are MNHEY and SMNVEV (reference sequence). This CDR3 is built from 16 residues. V dropped 5 bases and J dropped 1; count of bases not matched to a gene: 8. This sample is drawn from a study of blood T cell repertoires in COVID-19. About the research overall: Collection of acute and convalescent COVID-19 samples took place in the United States, Italy and Spain. PBMCs, B-cell-depleted T cells, or T cells were the source of the cDNA or gDNA that made up the material.

Original analysis: By means of reference gene primer amplification, nucleated cell counts were estimated. TCRdb's table, derived via immunoSEQ multiplex PCR, lists solely in-frame clones and lacks some. Clonal size and the V and J genes are those of that table, whereas D and trimming came from the DNA. Of approximately 210,000 clones in the sample, 84% were seen once. Input material: peripheral blood. This receptor was obtained from a woman aged 45-65 years with active or convalescent COVID-19. The chain uses TRBV27 and TRBJ1-5; 7 nucleotides line up with TRBD1. CDR3 nucleotide sequence: TGTGCCAGCAGTCCGACAGGGCCCCGAAGCAATCAGCCCCAGCATTTT. Its translation: CASSPTGPRSNQPQHF.